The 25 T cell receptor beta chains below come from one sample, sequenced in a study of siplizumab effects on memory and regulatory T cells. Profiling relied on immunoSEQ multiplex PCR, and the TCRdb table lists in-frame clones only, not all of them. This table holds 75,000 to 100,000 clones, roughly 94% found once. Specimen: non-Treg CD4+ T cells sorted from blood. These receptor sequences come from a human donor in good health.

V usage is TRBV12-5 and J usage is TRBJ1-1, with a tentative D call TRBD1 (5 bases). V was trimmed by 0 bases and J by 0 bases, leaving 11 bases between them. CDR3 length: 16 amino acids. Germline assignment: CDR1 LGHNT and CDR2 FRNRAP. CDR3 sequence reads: CASGLVYGRVNTEAFF. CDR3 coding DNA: TGTGCTAGTGGTTTGGTCTACGGCAGGGTGAACACTGAAGCTTTCTTT.

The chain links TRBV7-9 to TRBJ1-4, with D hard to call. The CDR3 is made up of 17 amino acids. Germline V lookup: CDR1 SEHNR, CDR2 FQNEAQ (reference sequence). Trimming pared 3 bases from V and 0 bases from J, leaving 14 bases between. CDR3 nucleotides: TGTGCCAGCAGCTTTAATATCCCCAGTGCAACTAATGAAAAACTGTTTTTT. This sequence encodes CASSFNIPSATNEKLFF.

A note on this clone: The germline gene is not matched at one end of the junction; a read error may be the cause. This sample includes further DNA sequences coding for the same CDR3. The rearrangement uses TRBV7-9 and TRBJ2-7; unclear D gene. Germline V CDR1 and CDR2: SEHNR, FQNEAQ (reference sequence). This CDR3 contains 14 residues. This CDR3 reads CASSSPPRYHEQYF. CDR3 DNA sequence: TGCGCCAGCAGCTCCCCACCTCGTTACCACGAGCAGTACTTC.

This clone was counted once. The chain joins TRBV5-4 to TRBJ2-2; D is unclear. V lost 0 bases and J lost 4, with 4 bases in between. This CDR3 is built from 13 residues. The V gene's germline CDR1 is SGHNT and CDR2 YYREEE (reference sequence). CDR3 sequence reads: CASSLASTGELFF. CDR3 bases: TGTGCCAGCAGCTTGGCGAGCACCGGGGAGCTGTTTTTT.

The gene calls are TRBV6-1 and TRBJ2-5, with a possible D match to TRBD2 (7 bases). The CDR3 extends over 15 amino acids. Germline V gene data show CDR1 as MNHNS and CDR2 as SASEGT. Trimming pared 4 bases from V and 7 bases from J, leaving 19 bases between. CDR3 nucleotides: TGTGCCAGCAGTGGAGAGGGGGGGGTTCGCGGGACCCAGTACTTC. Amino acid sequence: CASSGEGGVRGTQYF.

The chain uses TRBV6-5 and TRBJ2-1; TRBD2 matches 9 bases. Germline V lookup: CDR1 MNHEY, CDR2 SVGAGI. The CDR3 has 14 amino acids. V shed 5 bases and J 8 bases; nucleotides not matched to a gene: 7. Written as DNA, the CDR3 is TGTGCCAGCAGTCTAGGCGTAGCGGGAGATGAGCAGTTCTTC. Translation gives CASSLGVAGDEQFF.

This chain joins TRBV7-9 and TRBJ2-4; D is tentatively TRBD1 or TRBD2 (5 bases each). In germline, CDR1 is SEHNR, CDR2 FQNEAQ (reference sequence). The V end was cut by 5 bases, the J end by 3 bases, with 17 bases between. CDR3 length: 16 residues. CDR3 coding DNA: TGTGCCAGCAGCGACTACCAAGACAGACTCAAAAACATTCAGTACTTC. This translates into CASSDYQDRLKNIQYF.

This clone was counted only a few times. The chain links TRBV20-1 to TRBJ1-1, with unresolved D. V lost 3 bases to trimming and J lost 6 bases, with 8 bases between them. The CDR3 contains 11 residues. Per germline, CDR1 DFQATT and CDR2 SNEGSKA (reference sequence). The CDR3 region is CSASGQSEAFF. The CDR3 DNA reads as TGCAGTGCTAGTGGCCAGTCTGAAGCTTTCTTT.

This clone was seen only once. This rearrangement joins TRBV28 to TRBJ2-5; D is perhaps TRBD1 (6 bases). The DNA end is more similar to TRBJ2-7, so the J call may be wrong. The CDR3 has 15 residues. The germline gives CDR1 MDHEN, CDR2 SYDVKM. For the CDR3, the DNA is TGTGCCAGCAGTCTTCCACAGGGTTGGGTCTACGAGCAGTACTTC. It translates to CASSLPQGWVYEQYF.

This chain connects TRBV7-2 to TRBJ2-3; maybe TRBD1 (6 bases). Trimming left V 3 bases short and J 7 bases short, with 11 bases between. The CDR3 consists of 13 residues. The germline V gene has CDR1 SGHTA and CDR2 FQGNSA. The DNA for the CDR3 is TGTGCCAGCAGCTTTGGGGGCGCGTATACGCAGTATTTT. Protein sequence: CASSFGGAYTQYF. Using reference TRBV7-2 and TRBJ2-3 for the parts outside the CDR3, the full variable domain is GAGVSQSPSNKVTEKGKDVELRCDPISGHTALYWYRQSLGQGLEFLIYFQGNSAPDKSGLPSDRFSAERTGGSVSTLTIQRTQQEDSAVYLCASSFGGAYTQYFGPGTRLTVL.

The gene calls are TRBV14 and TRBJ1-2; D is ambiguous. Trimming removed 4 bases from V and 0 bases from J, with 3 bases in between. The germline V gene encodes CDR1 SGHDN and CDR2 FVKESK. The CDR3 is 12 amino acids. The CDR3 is CASSPSNYGYTF. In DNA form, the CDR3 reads TGTGCCAGCAGCCCTTCTAACTATGGCTACACCTTC.

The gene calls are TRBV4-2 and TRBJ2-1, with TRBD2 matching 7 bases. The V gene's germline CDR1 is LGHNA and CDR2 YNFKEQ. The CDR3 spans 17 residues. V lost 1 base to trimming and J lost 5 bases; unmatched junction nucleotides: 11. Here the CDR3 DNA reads TGTGCCAGCAGCCAAGCCCTCACTAGCGACACAAACAATGAGCAGTTCTTC. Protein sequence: CASSQALTSDTNNEQFF.

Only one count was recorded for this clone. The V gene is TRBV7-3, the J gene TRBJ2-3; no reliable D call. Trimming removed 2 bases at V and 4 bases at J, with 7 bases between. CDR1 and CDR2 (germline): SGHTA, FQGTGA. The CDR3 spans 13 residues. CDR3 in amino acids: CASSLLGPDTQYF. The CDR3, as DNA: TGTGCCAGCAGCTTACTGGGTCCAGATACGCAGTATTTT.

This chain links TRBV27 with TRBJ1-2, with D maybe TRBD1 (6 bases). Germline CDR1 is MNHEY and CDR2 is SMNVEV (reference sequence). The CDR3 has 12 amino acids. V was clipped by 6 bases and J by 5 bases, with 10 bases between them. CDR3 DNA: TGTGCCAGCAGGGGGGGCGAGTATGGCTACACCTTC. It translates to CASRGGEYGYTF.

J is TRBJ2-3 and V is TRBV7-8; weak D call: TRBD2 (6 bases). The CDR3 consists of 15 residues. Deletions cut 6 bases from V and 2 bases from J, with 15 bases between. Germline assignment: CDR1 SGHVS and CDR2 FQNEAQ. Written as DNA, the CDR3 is TGTGCCAGCAGTGTGCGGGAAATTTACACAGATACGCAGTATTTT. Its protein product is CASSVREIYTDTQYF.

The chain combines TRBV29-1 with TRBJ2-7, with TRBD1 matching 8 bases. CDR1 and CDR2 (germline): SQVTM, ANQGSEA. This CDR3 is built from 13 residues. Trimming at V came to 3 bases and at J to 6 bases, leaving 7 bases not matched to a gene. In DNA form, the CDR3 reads TGCAGCGTTGAGGGGCAGGGGGCGTCCGAGCAGTACTTC. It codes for CSVEGQGASEQYF.

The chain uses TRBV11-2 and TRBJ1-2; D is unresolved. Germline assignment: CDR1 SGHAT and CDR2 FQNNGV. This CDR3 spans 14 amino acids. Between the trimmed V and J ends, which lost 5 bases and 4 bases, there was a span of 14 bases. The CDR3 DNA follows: TGTGCCAGCAGCCTACACACTCCTTCCTATGGCTACACCTTC. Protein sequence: CASSLHTPSYGYTF.

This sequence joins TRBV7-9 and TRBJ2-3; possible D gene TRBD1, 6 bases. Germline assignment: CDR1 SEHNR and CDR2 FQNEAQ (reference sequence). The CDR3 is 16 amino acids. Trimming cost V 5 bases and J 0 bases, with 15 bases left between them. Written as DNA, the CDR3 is TGTGCCAGCAGCAAACAGGGTGGAGTGAGCACAGATACGCAGTATTTT. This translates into CASSKQGGVSTDTQYF.

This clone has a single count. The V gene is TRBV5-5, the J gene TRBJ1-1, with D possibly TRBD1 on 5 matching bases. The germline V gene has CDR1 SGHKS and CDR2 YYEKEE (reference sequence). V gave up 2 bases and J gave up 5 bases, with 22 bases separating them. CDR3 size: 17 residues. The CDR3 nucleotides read TGTGCCAGCAGCTTACGGGGACTGAAAACTATCGGGACTGAAGCTTTCTTT. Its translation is CASSLRGLKTIGTEAFF.

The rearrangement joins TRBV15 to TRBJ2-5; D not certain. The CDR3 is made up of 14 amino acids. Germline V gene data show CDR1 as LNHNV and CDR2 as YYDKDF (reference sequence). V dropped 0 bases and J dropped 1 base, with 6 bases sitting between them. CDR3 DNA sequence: TGTGCCACCAGCAGAGAGAACGGCCAAGAGACCCAGTACTTC. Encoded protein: CATSRENGQETQYF.

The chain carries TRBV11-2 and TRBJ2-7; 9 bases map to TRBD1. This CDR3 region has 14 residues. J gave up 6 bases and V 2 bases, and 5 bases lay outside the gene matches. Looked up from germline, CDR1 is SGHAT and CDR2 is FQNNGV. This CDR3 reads CASSLLQGAGEQYF. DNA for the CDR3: TGTGCCAGCAGCTTATTACAGGGGGCGGGCGAGCAGTACTTC.

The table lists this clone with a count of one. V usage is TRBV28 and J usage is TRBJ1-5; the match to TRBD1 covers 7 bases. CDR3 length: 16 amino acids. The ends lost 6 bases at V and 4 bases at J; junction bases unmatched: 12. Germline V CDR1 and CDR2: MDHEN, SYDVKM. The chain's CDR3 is CASSRDRGVGNQPQHF. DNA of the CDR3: TGTGCCAGCAGCAGGGACAGAGGCGTCGGGAATCAGCCCCAGCATTTT.

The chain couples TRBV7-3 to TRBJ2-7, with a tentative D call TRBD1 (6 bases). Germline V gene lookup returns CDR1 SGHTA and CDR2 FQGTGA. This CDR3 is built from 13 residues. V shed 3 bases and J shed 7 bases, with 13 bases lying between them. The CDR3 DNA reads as TGTGCCAGCAGCTTCAGCCCCACAGGGGAGCAGTACTTC. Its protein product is CASSFSPTGEQYF.

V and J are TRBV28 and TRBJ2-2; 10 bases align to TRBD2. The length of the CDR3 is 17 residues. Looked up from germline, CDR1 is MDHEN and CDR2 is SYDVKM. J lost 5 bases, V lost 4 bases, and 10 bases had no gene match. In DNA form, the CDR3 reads TGTGCCAGCAGTTCCGGAGGAGCGGGAGGGCGGACCGGGGAGCTGTTTTTT. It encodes CASSSGGAGGRTGELFF.

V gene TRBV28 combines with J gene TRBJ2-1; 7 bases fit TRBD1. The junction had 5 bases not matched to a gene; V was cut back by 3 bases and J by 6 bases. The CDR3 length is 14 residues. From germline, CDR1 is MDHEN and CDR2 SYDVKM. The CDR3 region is CASSLTTGSNEQFF. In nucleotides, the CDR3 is TGTGCCAGCAGTTTGACGACAGGGAGCAATGAGCAGTTCTTC.